The 25 T cell receptor beta chains given below trace back to one sample, sequenced in a study of OX40 agonist ivuxolimab in advanced cancers. TCRdb keeps only in-frame clones here, not all; method: immunoSEQ multiplex PCR. The profile covers about 83,000 clones, with 70% to 90% appearing a single time and 0.72% taken by the ten largest. The sequencing used CD4+ or CD8+ T cells sorted from blood, collected in a trial of the OX40 agonist ivuxolimab. These receptors were obtained from an adult with an advanced solid tumor such as melanoma, head and neck, liver or kidney cancer.

V is TRBV11-3 and J is TRBJ2-7; no clear D gene. Trimming took 5 bases from V and 4 from J, leaving 18 bases between them. Germline loops: CDR1 SGHNT, CDR2 YENEEA. The CDR3 totals 15 residues. The CDR3 sequence is CASSVGSIGGYEQYF. CDR3 sequence (DNA): TGTGCCAGCAGCGTCGGGTCAATAGGCGGATACGAGCAGTACTTC.

The chain is built from TRBV11-1 and TRBJ1-6, with TRBD1 identical over 7 bases. V was pared by 5 bases and J by 11 bases, with 9 bases of the junction left unmatched. Germline V gives CDR1 SGHAT, CDR2 FQDESV (reference sequence). CDR3 length: 14 residues. The CDR3 protein is CASSQQGTTPPLHF. The CDR3 nucleotides are TGTGCCAGCAGCCAACAGGGGACCACACCACCCCTCCACTTT.

In DNA form, the CDR3 reads TGTGCCAGCAGTCCCCCTCGGGGAGGGAACTCACCCCTCCACTTT. Its translation is CASSPPRGGNSPLHF. This chain joins TRBV27 and TRBJ1-6; D uncertain. Trimming removed 5 bases from V and 10 bases from J, with 18 bases in between. This CDR3 spans 15 amino acids. Germline values: CDR1 MNHEY, CDR2 SMNVEV (reference sequence).

This clone qualifies as medium-sized. The V gene is TRBV6-5, the J gene TRBJ1-1, with a possible D match to TRBD1 (5 bases). Germline CDR1 reads MNHEY; CDR2 reads SVGAGI. This CDR3 has 14 residues. Trimming left V 7 bases short and J 11 bases short, with 23 bases between. The CDR3: CASTSRPPDGAAFF. The DNA of the CDR3 is TGTGCCAGCACTTCCCGACCCCCGGACGGGGCGGCTTTCTTT.

The chain is built from TRBV15 and TRBJ2-2, with 9 bases matching TRBD2. The CDR3 is 14 amino acids. Germline V gene sequence: CDR1 LNHNV, CDR2 YYDKDF (reference sequence). V shed 3 bases, J shed 6 bases, and the junction held 2 bases outside the gene matches. The CDR3 coding sequence is TGTGCCACCAGCAGGGAGCGGGGGGCCGGGGAGCTGTTTTTT. This sequence encodes CATSRERGAGELFF.

The V and J genes are TRBV29-1 and TRBJ1-1, with a possible D match to TRBD1 (5 bases). V was clipped by 0 bases and J by 8 bases, with 13 bases between them. The V gene's germline CDR1 is SQVTM and CDR2 ANQGSEA. This CDR3 is built from 13 residues. CDR3 sequence: CSVEDRGGMEAFF. CDR3 DNA: TGCAGCGTTGAAGATCGGGGGGGAATGGAAGCTTTCTTT.

The gene calls are TRBV6-6 and TRBJ1-5, with 9 bases that match TRBD1. The CDR3 length is 14 residues. Germline-derived CDR1 and CDR2 are MNHNY and SVGAGI (reference sequence). V was clipped by 6 bases and J by 7 bases; unmatched bases: 7. CDR3 sequence reads: CASSPGTGRQPQHF. The CDR3 region has the DNA TGTGCCAGCAGCCCCGGGACAGGGCGACAGCCCCAGCATTTT.

The chain joins TRBV27 to TRBJ2-5, with 7 positions matching TRBD2. The J segment lost 5 bases and the V segment lost 5 bases, leaving 11 bases of the junction unmatched. The CDR3 runs 15 residues. Germline-derived CDR1 and CDR2 are MNHEY and SMNVEV (reference sequence). The CDR3 bases are TGTGCCAGCAGTCAGCGGACTAGAGGAGGGGAGACCCAGTACTTC. Protein: CASSQRTRGGETQYF.

V usage is TRBV19 and J usage is TRBJ2-2; 9 bases align to TRBD1. The V segment lost 7 bases and the J segment 8 bases; nucleotides outside the gene matches: 11. This CDR3 has 15 amino acids. CDR1 LNHDA and CDR2 SQIVND come from the germline V gene (reference sequence). CDR3 region: CASTPGTGLRGELFF. For the CDR3, the DNA is TGTGCCAGTACTCCGGGGACAGGGTTAAGGGGGGAGCTGTTTTTT. Full variable domain (rest looked up from reference TRBV19 and TRBJ2-2): DGGITQSPKYLFRKEGQNVTLSCEQNLNHDAMYWYRQDPGQGLRLIYYSQIVNDFQKGDIAEGYSVSREKKESFPLTVTSAQKNPTAFYLCASTPGTGLRGELFFGEGSRLTVL.

The chain joins TRBV29-1 to TRBJ1-5; unclear D gene. The CDR3 length is 13 residues. The germline V gene has CDR1 SQVTM and CDR2 ANQGSEA. Between the trimmed V and J ends, which lost 6 bases and 8 bases, there was a span of 17 bases. The CDR3 DNA reads as TGCAGCGTGTCGGCCAGTCTCCGGGAGCCCCAGCATTTT. This sequence encodes CSVSASLREPQHF.

The chain recombines TRBV2 with TRBJ1-5, with TRBD1 matching over 10 bases. CDR3 size: 13 residues. CDR1 is SNHLY, CDR2 FYNNEI, per germline. The J segment lost 4 bases and the V segment lost 9 bases, leaving 3 bases of the junction unmatched. The CDR3 DNA sequence: TGTGCCAGTCGGACAGGGGGAAATCAGCCCCAGCATTTT. Its protein is CASRTGGNQPQHF.

This clone appeared once. V and J are TRBV18 and TRBJ2-3; D may be TRBD1 or TRBD2 (5 bases each). This CDR3 is 15 amino acids long. V lost 3 bases to trimming and J lost 4 bases, with 14 bases between them. The germline gives CDR1 KGHSH, CDR2 LQKENI. CDR3 in DNA: TGTGCCAGCTCACCCCCTGGGACCCACCCAGATACGCAGTATTTT. Translating gives CASSPPGTHPDTQYF.

This chain connects TRBV7-8 to TRBJ1-1; no clear D gene. The CDR3 runs to 14 residues. Germline V gene lookup returns CDR1 SGHVS and CDR2 FQNEAQ. Trimming took off 5 bases at V and 5 bases at J, with 15 bases between the two ends. CDR3 DNA sequence: TGTGCCAGCAGCCCCGGAATGAGAGGAACTGAAGCTTTCTTT. This sequence encodes CASSPGMRGTEAFF.

The chain recombines TRBV5-1 with TRBJ1-5; D is possibly TRBD1 (5 bases). The germline V gene encodes CDR1 SGHRS and CDR2 YFSETQ. Deletions cut 0 bases from V and 3 bases from J, with 10 bases between. The CDR3 extends over 15 amino acids. Here the CDR3 DNA reads TGCGCCAGCAGCTTGGCCCCGGGGGACAATCAGCCCCAGCATTTT. This sequence encodes CASSLAPGDNQPQHF.

This sequence joins TRBV5-5 and TRBJ1-4, with TRBD1 as a possible D gene (6 bases). The length of the CDR3 is 16 residues. CDR1 and CDR2 from the germline V gene are SGHKS and YYEKEE (reference sequence). Trimming cost V 1 base and J 4 bases, with 14 bases left between them. In nucleotides, the CDR3 is TGTGCCAGCAGCTTGCTTGCCGGGACATTTAATGAAAAACTGTTTTTT. Translated, it gives CASSLLAGTFNEKLFF. The variable domain in full, with the rest retrieved from reference TRBV5-5 and TRBJ1-4, is DAGVTQSPTHLIKTRGQQVTLRCSPISGHKSVSWYQQVLGQGPQFIFQYYEKEERGRGNFPDRFSARQFPNYSSELNVNALLLGDSALYLCASSLLAGTFNEKLFFGSGTQLSVL.

This sequence joins TRBV19 and TRBJ1-2; 11 bases are shared with TRBD1. The CDR3 is 14 residues long. Germline loops: CDR1 LNHDA, CDR2 SQIVND (reference sequence). Trimming at V came to 6 bases and at J to 8 bases, leaving 8 bases not matched to a gene. CDR3 nucleotide sequence: TGTGCCAGTAGCAAGGACAGGGGGCCGGAGGGCTACACCTTC. Amino acids: CASSKDRGPEGYTF.

The genes are TRBV19 and TRBJ2-6; TRBD1 matches 7 bases. In germline, CDR1 is LNHDA, CDR2 SQIVND (reference sequence). After removal of 5 bases from V and 0 bases from J, the junction contained 4 bases not matched to a gene. CDR3 size: 16 residues. The CDR3 nucleotides read TGTGCCAGTAGTCGGGACAGCTACTCTGGGGCCAACGTCCTGACTTTC. Amino acids: CASSRDSYSGANVLTF.

This chain joins TRBV7-2 and TRBJ1-2; no reliable D call. The CDR3 is 14 residues long. Per germline, CDR1 SGHTA and CDR2 FQGNSA. Trimming pared 1 base from V and 3 bases from J, leaving 9 bases between. CDR3 sequence: CASSLGGYDYGYTF. The CDR3 DNA reads TGTGCCAGCAGCTTAGGCGGGTACGACTATGGCTACACCTTC.

The chain recombines TRBV11-3 with TRBJ2-5; 7 bases line up with TRBD2. The CDR3 loop spans 13 amino acids. V lost 5 bases, J lost 7 bases, and 7 bases stayed unmatched. Germline CDR1 and CDR2: SGHNT and YENEEA. The CDR3 reads CASSRSGDGTQYF. The DNA for the CDR3 is TGTGCCAGCAGCCGGAGCGGGGACGGGACCCAGTACTTC.

The chain joins TRBV7-2 to TRBJ2-7; 12 positions agree with TRBD2. The CDR3 has 14 amino acids. V trimming: 7 bases; J trimming: 2 bases; junction bases outside the gene matches: 3. The germline CDR1 and CDR2 sequences are SGHTA and FQGNSA. The CDR3 region is CASTRTSGTYEQYF. CDR3 bases: TGTGCCAGCACCCGGACTAGCGGGACCTACGAGCAGTACTTC. The full variable domain, in which reference TRBV7-2 and TRBJ2-7 provide the parts outside the CDR3, is GAGVSQSPSNKVTEKGKDVELRCDPISGHTALYWYRQSLGQGLEFLIYFQGNSAPDKSGLPSDRFSAERTGGSVSTLTIQRTQQEDSAVYLCASTRTSGTYEQYFGPGTRLTVT.

The chain couples TRBV19 to TRBJ2-1; 8 positions agree with TRBD1. V was pared by 5 bases and J by 8 bases, with 14 bases of the junction left unmatched. Germline V gene sequence: CDR1 LNHDA, CDR2 SQIVND (reference sequence). This CDR3 region has 16 residues. DNA for the CDR3: TGTGCCAGTAGTCCCTGGACAGGGAAAATAGGGGATGAGCAGTTCTTC. Protein product: CASSPWTGKIGDEQFF.

CDR3 sequence: CAARFEDWGEQFF. The DNA of the CDR3 is TGTGCCGCTAGGTTCGAGGACTGGGGTGAGCAGTTCTTC. The rearrangement links TRBV10-3 to TRBJ2-1; possible D gene TRBD2, 5 bases. V lost 11 bases, J lost 9 bases, and 20 bases lay in between. CDR3 length: 13 amino acids. Germline CDR1 reads ENHRY; CDR2 reads SYGVKD.

Only a few counts were recorded for this clone. J is TRBJ1-6 and V is TRBV5-6; a possible D gene is TRBD1 (5 bases). The CDR3 contains 15 residues. Germline V gives CDR1 SGHDT, CDR2 YYEEEE. Trimming took 0 bases from V and 8 from J, leaving 12 bases between them. CDR3 amino acids: CASSLAGGGYSPLHF. Written as DNA, the CDR3 is TGTGCCAGCAGCTTGGCGGGCGGGGGTTATTCACCCCTCCACTTT.

V and J are TRBV6-5 and TRBJ1-1; 9 positions match TRBD1. Germline values: CDR1 MNHEY, CDR2 SVGAGI. The CDR3 totals 15 residues. The J segment lost 5 bases and the V segment lost 6 bases, leaving 10 bases of the junction unmatched. This CDR3 is CASSSRQGGKTEAFF. In DNA form, the CDR3 reads TGTGCCAGCAGCAGTAGACAGGGGGGGAAAACTGAAGCTTTCTTT.

J is TRBJ1-1 and V is TRBV6-1; D is unresolved. Germline V gene sequence: CDR1 MNHNS, CDR2 SASEGT. The CDR3 totals 13 residues. Trimming took off 11 bases at V and 5 bases at J, with 18 bases between the two ends. CDR3: CAVQKLRETEAFF. For the CDR3, the DNA is TGTGCCGTGCAAAAGCTAAGGGAGACTGAAGCTTTCTTT.